The 10 T cell receptor beta chains in this list originate from one sample, sequenced in a study of tumor and adjacent non-tumor tissue in lung cancer. Three rounds of nested PCR, following a modified ARM-PCR protocol, produced the TCRbeta library. MiXCR, applied by TCRdb to the multiplex PCR reads, yields one record per CDR3 protein. The repertoire has roughly 140,000 distinct CDR3 sequences, about 71% of them found once; the top ten carry 18%. The template was RNA from unsorted bulk tissue. Sequenced: lung tumor tissue. The receptors here all came from a man in his 60s with small cell lung cancer.

On this clonotype itself: An end of the junction differs from the germline gene, which may be a read error. The chain recombines TRBV6-5 with TRBJ2-1, with 8 bases aligning to TRBD1. CDR1 and CDR2 (germline): MNHEY, SVGAGI. This CDR3 contains 14 residues. The CDR3 coding sequence is TGTGCCAGCAATCGACAGGGGTACTACAATGCGCAGTTCTTC. It codes for CASNRQGYYNAQFF.

To note about this clonotype: The conserved phenylalanine or tryptophan normally closing the CDR3 is absent here, so this likely arose from a read error. The DNA is omitted, as the CDR3 cannot be located on it reliably, and the CDR3 follows TCRdb's listing. The chain joins TRBV11-3 to TRBJ2-1; the table's D call, TRBD1, has no DNA check behind it. Looked up from germline, CDR1 is SGHNT and CDR2 is YENEEA. Ends included, the CDR3 has 14 residues. The CDR3 is CASNAPGLANEHFL.

Note on this clonotype: Just one base apart from a much larger clone, this may be a read error. This sequence joins TRBV12-3 or TRBV12-4 and TRBJ1-2; perhaps TRBD1 as D (5 bases). The CDR3 has 16 residues. The CDR3 DNA sequence: TGTGCCGGCAGTTTAGCGGGAAGCGGGGGAATTTGGGGCTACACCTTC. Encoded protein: CAGSLAGSGGIWGYTF.

The chain links TRBV4-1 to TRBJ2-7; tentatively, D is TRBD2 (7 bases). The length of the CDR3 is 15 residues. V gave up 3 bases and J gave up 5 bases, with 17 bases separating them. Germline CDR1 MGHRA, CDR2 YSYEKL. CDR3 sequence: CASSHARGAVHEQYF. The CDR3 DNA reads TGCGCCAGCAGCCACGCTCGGGGGGCGGTCCACGAGCAGTACTTC.

About this clonotype itself: Germline is not matched at one junction end, which may reflect a read error. CDR3 DNA sequence: TGTGCCAGCAACCGGGCAGGGGGCTCCCACGAGCGGTACTTC. It specifies CASNRAGGSHERYF. This sequence joins TRBV11-1 and TRBJ2-7; 8 positions match TRBD1. In germline, CDR1 is SGHAT, CDR2 FQDESV (reference sequence). The CDR3 is 14 amino acids.

On this clonotype: One junction end does not reproduce the germline sequence, and a read error may be involved. The rearrangement joins TRBV30 to TRBJ2-3; D ambiguous. Germline-derived CDR1 and CDR2 are GTSNPN and SVGIG (reference sequence). The CDR3 has 12 amino acids. CDR3 sequence: CDWAPGTDTQYF. CDR3 sequence (DNA): TGTGACTGGGCCCCGGGCACAGATACGCAGTATTTT.

The chain employs TRBV5-4 and TRBJ2-1; the D gene is possibly TRBD1 (5 bases). In germline, CDR1 is SGHNT, CDR2 YYREEE (reference sequence). The CDR3 is made up of 13 amino acids. The ends were cut back, 0 bases at V and 9 bases at J, with 10 bases in the middle. CDR3 nucleotides: TGTGCCAGCAGCTTGGAGTCAGGGCGTGAGCAGTTCTTC. Translated, it gives CASSLESGREQFF. Complete variable domain (other parts from reference TRBV5-4 and TRBJ2-1): ETGVTQSPTHLIKTRGQQVTLRCSSQSGHNTVSWYQQALGQGPQFIFQYYREEENGRGNFPPRFSGLQFPNYSSELNVNALELDDSALYLCASSLESGREQFFGPGTRLTVL.

Note on this clonotype: Its ends do not fully match the called genes, so a read error is possible. The chain is built from TRBV7-8 and TRBJ1-2; TRBD1 agrees at 7 bases. The CDR3 runs 13 residues. Germline lookup yields CDR1 SGHVS and CDR2 FQNEAQ. This CDR3 is CASIQRGHYGYTF. The DNA of the CDR3 is TGTGCTAGCATCCAGAGGGGGCACTATGGCTACACCTTC.

Note on this clonotype: One base away lies a much larger clone, so this may be a sequencing read error. The genes are TRBV12-3 or TRBV12-4 and TRBJ2-1; no clear D. Trimming removed 1 base at V and 10 bases at J, with 5 bases between. This CDR3 has 11 amino acids. CDR3 region: CASSLVWEQFF. In DNA form, the CDR3 reads TGTGCCAGCAGTTTAGTTTGGGAGCAGTTCTTC.

The chain recombines TRBV20-1 with TRBJ2-7; D is ambiguous. Germline V gives CDR1 DFQATT, CDR2 SNEGSKA (reference sequence). The CDR3 is made up of 14 amino acids. Trimming took off 6 bases at V and 4 bases at J, with 19 bases between the two ends. The CDR3 reads CSAPGVANGYEQYF. CDR3 sequence (DNA): TGCAGTGCCCCGGGCGTGGCGAATGGTTACGAGCAGTACTTC.